The 8 T cell receptor beta chains listed next were all sequenced from one sample in a study of shared clonotypes between healthy human individuals. Sequencing used immunoSEQ multiplex PCR; TCRdb keeps in-frame clones, though not all of them. Here the sample spans over 850,000 clones, approximately 80% being singletons. The source material was memory CD4+ T cells from PBMCs. Documented subset: CD45RA-negative fraction. The receptors were sampled from a man aged 18 to 30 in good health. Some clones in this sample may be carry-over from other donors' samples.

This clone was observed a few times. V gene TRBV18 combines with J gene TRBJ1-2; the D gene is possibly TRBD1 (6 bases). V was pared by 2 bases and J by 4 bases, with 14 bases between. The CDR3 spans 15 residues. Germline values: CDR1 KGHSH, CDR2 LQKENI. CDR3 protein: CASSPGQFRGYGYTF. CDR3 sequence (DNA): TGTGCCAGCTCACCAGGGCAGTTCAGGGGCTATGGCTACACCTTC.

This clone was detected only once. This sequence joins TRBV7-9 and TRBJ2-7; 7 bases fit TRBD1. The germline V gene has CDR1 SEHNR and CDR2 FQNEAQ (reference sequence). V trimming: 8 bases; J trimming: 0 bases; junction bases outside the gene matches: 19. The CDR3 has 18 amino acids. Written as DNA, the CDR3 is TGTGCCAGCGGAGACGACCCGGGACAGACACCAAACTCCTACGAGCAGTACTTC. Translated: CASGDDPGQTPNSYEQYF.

The genes are TRBV5-5 and TRBJ1-3, with a weak D call TRBD1 (6 bases). Trimming stripped 3 bases from V and 3 bases from J, with 16 bases between. Germline V gene lookup returns CDR1 SGHKS and CDR2 YYEKEE (reference sequence). The CDR3 totals 16 residues. The CDR3 nucleotides are TGTGCCAGCAGCTCTACAGGGAATTCGGTTGGAAACACCATATATTTT. Protein: CASSSTGNSVGNTIYF.

This clone occurred a few times. Other DNA sequences in the sample encode the same CDR3. The chain employs TRBV20-1 and TRBJ1-2; D gene unclear. The V end lost 5 bases, the J end lost 7 bases, and 5 bases lay between the germline ends. This CDR3 is built from 9 residues. The germline V gene encodes CDR1 DFQATT and CDR2 SNEGSKA (reference sequence). CDR3 amino acids: CSAPPGYTF. The CDR3 DNA is TGCAGTGCTCCCCCTGGCTACACCTTC.

The J gene is TRBJ2-7, the V gene TRBV4-1; TRBD2 agrees at 13 bases. The CDR3 loop spans 17 amino acids. Trimming took 0 bases from V and 2 from J; bases not matched to a gene: 4. The germline V gene has CDR1 MGHRA and CDR2 YSYEKL. The chain's CDR3 is CASSQESGLAGTYEQYF. In nucleotides, the CDR3 is TGCGCCAGCAGCCAAGAATCGGGACTAGCGGGGACCTACGAGCAGTACTTC.

The chain links TRBV28 to TRBJ1-4, with TRBD1 as a possible D gene (5 bases). Looked up from germline, CDR1 is MDHEN and CDR2 is SYDVKM. Trimming removed 2 bases at V and 7 bases at J, with 11 bases between. This CDR3 has 14 residues. In nucleotides, the CDR3 is TGTGCCAGCAGTTTAGGGGGTACAATTGAAAAACTGTTTTTT. Translated: CASSLGGTIEKLFF.

V is TRBV4-2 and J is TRBJ2-7; weak D call: TRBD2 (6 bases). Germline V lookup: CDR1 LGHNA, CDR2 YNFKEQ. The length of the CDR3 is 17 residues. The V end was cut by 4 bases, the J end by 6 bases, with 25 bases between. In nucleotides, the CDR3 is TGTGCCAGCAGCCCAACTCGAGGCGGGACCCGTCCCCCCGAGCAGTACTTC. Translated: CASSPTRGGTRPPEQYF.

This clone showed up just once. The genes are TRBV4-2 and TRBJ2-3, with 12 bases identical to TRBD2. CDR3 length equals 18 residues. The germline V gene has CDR1 LGHNA and CDR2 YNFKEQ. J was trimmed by 0 bases and V by 2 bases; bases with no gene match: 6. For the CDR3, the DNA is TGTGCCAGCAGCCAAAGGCTAGCGGGAGGGCCGAGCACAGATACGCAGTATTTT. Its protein product is CASSQRLAGGPSTDTQYF.